This is a list of T cell receptor beta chains from one sample in a study of blood T cells in healthy people across ages. MiXCR was run by TCRdb on the 5' RACE reads, yielding one entry per CDR3 protein. The data contain around 2 million distinct CDR3 sequences, around 42% of them seen just once; the ten biggest clones take up roughly 24%. The material sequenced was blood. The receptors derive from a human donor in good health. Both conserved end residues are part of each CDR3. Fields, in order: V gene, D gene, clone size, J gene, CDR3 DNA, CDR3 protein. D genes are given only for firm matches. Expanded clones get a size class; other rows say once, few or many, or leave the size out.

TRBV5-5	.	few	TRBJ2-2	TGTGCCAGCAGCTTGGTAGGGGCGGACGGGGAGCTGTTTTTT	CASSLVGADGELFF
TRBV10-3	TRBD2	.	TRBJ2-2	TGTGCCATCAGTACCGGGACTAGTTCAACCGAGGAGCTGTTTTTT	CAISTGTSSTEELFF
TRBV7-2	.	.	TRBJ1-2	TGTGCCAGCAGCTTATATCGTGCAGAAAGCTATGGCTACACCTTC	CASSLYRAESYGYTF
TRBV7-8	TRBD1	many	TRBJ1-5	TGTGCCAGCGGGGGACAGGGAGGTAACAATCAGCCCCAGCATTTT	CASGGQGGNNQPQHF
TRBV20-1	.	.	TRBJ2-7	TGCAGTGCTAAAGAACCGGGGGCTTACGAGCAGTACTTC	CSAKEPGAYEQYF
TRBV29-1	TRBD1	many	TRBJ2-7	TGCAGCGGTGGACAGGGCTACGAGCAGTACTTC	CSGGQGYEQYF
TRBV7-6	.	few	TRBJ1-2	TGTGCCAGCAGCTTACTCGCAGGGTCAGCTAACTATGGCTACACCTTC	CASSLLAGSANYGYTF
TRBV28	TRBD1	few	TRBJ2-1	TGTGCCAGCCGGGACAGGCCGATTAATGAGCAGTTCTTC	CASRDRPINEQFF
TRBV5-1	TRBD2	.	TRBJ2-1	TGCGCCAGCAGCCAGACTAGCGGGGGGGCAGTCGACAATGAGCAGTTCTTC	CASSQTSGGAVDNEQFF
TRBV4-3	TRBD2	.	TRBJ2-3	TGCGCCAGCAGCCCGCAGGAGCGGGGGGGCGCAGATACGCAGTATTTT	CASSPQERGGADTQYF
TRBV11-1	TRBD2	few	TRBJ2-5	TGTGCCAGCAGTGGACTAGCGGCCCAAGAGACCCAGTACTTC	CASSGLAAQETQYF
TRBV5-1	.	.	TRBJ2-5	TGCGCCAGCAGCAGGGCCGGGGGACTCCGAGAGACCCAGTACTTC	CASSRAGGLRETQYF
TRBV3-1	.	.	TRBJ1-5	TGTGCCAGCAGCCAGGCTGGTAGGCCCCAGCATTTT	CASSQAGRPQHF
TRBV6-5	.	.	TRBJ1-2	TGTGCCAGCAGTTACAGGCCCGTCGACTATGGCTACACCTTC	CASSYRPVDYGYTF
TRBV12-3/TRBV12-4	.	.	TRBJ2-5	TGTGCCAGCAGTCCTTTAGGGGCTCATAGACGGGGGGAGACCCAGTACTTC	CASSPLGAHRRGETQYF
TRBV29-1	.	.	TRBJ2-3	TGCATCGCTCTGGACCGATACACAGATACGCAGTATTTT	CIALDRYTDTQYF
TRBV29-1	.	.	TRBJ2-4	TGCAGCTTCTTGGTTTCGGGGCAGGGTGAGCAGTACTTC	CSFLVSGQGEQYF
TRBV7-2	.	.	TRBJ1-6	TGTGCCAGCAGTTTGGGAGGGGACGGCTCACCCCTCCACTTT	CASSLGGDGSPLHF
TRBV5-1	.	few	TRBJ1-2	TGCGCCAGCAGCTTGGGGGACTTTAACTATGGCTACACCTTC	CASSLGDFNYGYTF
TRBV6-5	.	few	TRBJ2-7	TGTGCCAGCACCCGATCCCTGACACTCTCCTACGAGCAGTACTTC	CASTRSLTLSYEQYF
TRBV4-1	TRBD1	few	TRBJ1-2	TGCGCCAGCAGCCATGGGACAGGGGACGGCTATGGCTACACCTTC	CASSHGTGDGYGYTF
TRBV4-1	TRBD1	.	TRBJ1-2	TGCGCCAGCAGCCAGGTCCTACAGGGGGCGGGCTATGGCTACACCTTC	CASSQVLQGAGYGYTF
TRBV7-3	.	.	TRBJ2-7	TGTGCCAGCAGCTTAATGTCGCCTGATCGTGTAGCCTACGAGCAGTACTTC	CASSLMSPDRVAYEQYF
TRBV27	.	.	TRBJ1-2	TGTGCCAGCACCCCCCTTTATGGCTACACCTTC	CASTPLYGYTF
TRBV4-3	.	many	TRBJ1-1	TGTGCCAGCAGCCAAGTTAGGGGCACTGAAGCTTTCTTT	CASSQVRGTEAFF
TRBV4-3	.	few	TRBJ1-2	TGCGCCAGCAGCCCGCACTATACTCTCCACAGGGTCCTTAACTATGGCTACACCTTC	CASSPHYTLHRVLNYGYTF
TRBV3-1	.	.	TRBJ2-1	TGTGCCAGCAGCCAAGTGGGGCCGGATCGCAATGAGCAGTTCTTC	CASSQVGPDRNEQFF
TRBV27	TRBD1	.	TRBJ1-5	TGTGCCAGCAGTTTATTCTGGACAGGGGCAGATCAGCCCCAGCATTTT	CASSLFWTGADQPQHF
TRBV7-2	.	.	TRBJ1-6	TGTGCCAGCAGGATCCAGACGGGGCGGAATTCACCCCTCCACTTT	CASRIQTGRNSPLHF
TRBV20-1	.	.	TRBJ1-2	TGCAGTGCCCGACGATCCAAGGGAGGCTACACCTTC	CSARRSKGGYTF
TRBV4-1	.	.	TRBJ2-7	TGCGCCAGCAGCCAAGAGGGGGACCCCTACGAGAAGTACTTC	CASSQEGDPYEKYF
TRBV4-3	TRBD2	.	TRBJ2-4	TGCGCCAGCAGCCAAGTACTAGCGGGGGGGGCAGACATTCAGTACTTC	CASSQVLAGGADIQYF
TRBV29-1	.	.	TRBJ2-5	TGCAGCGTACACTTAGTTATCGTTGAGACCCAGTACTTC	CSVHLVIVETQYF
TRBV2	TRBD2	.	TRBJ2-7	TGTGCCAGCTTGGGACTAGCGGGACACTCCTACGAGCAGTACTTC	CASLGLAGHSYEQYF
TRBV5-1	TRBD1	once	TRBJ2-1	TGCGCCAGCAGCTACATACAGGGGGCACATGAGCAGTTCTTC	CASSYIQGAHEQFF
TRBV20-1	.	few	TRBJ1-2	TGCAGTGCAGAAGCCCCCGCAGGGGCTAACTATGGCTACACCTTC	CSAEAPAGANYGYTF
TRBV12-3/TRBV12-4	.	.	TRBJ1-4	TGTGCCAGCAGTTTAAAGGGGTGTTGTGGAGCAACTAATGAAAAACTGTTTTTT	CASSLKGCCGATNEKLFF
TRBV7-2	.	.	TRBJ1-1	TGTGCCAGCAGCATCGGACTCCGGAACACTGAAGCTTTCTTT	CASSIGLRNTEAFF
TRBV28	.	.	TRBJ2-3	TGTGCCAGCCGTCAAACGGGTGCTACGCAGTATTTT	CASRQTGATQYF
TRBV11-2	.	many	TRBJ1-2	TGTGCCAGCAGCTTGTGGTCAACAGACTATGGCTACACCTTC	CASSLWSTDYGYTF